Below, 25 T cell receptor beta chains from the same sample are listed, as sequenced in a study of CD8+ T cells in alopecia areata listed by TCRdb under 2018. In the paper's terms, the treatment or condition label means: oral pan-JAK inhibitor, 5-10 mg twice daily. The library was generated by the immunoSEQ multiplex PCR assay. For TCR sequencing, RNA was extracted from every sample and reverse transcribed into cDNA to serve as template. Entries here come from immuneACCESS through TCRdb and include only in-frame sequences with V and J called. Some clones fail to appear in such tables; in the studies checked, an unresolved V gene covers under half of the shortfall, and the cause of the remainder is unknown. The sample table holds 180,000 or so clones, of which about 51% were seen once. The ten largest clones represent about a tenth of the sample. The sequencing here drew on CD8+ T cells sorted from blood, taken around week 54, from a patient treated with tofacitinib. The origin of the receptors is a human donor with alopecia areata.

For the CDR3, the DNA is TGTGCCAGCAGCCCCGCCGGGACAGGGGGCCGAGAGACCCAGTACTTC. Translation: CASSPAGTGGRETQYF. The V call is TRBV5-6, the J call TRBJ2-5, with 12 bases identical to TRBD1. Trimming took 4 bases from V and 4 from J; bases not matched to a gene: 8. The CDR3 has 16 residues. The germline CDR1 and CDR2 sequences are SGHDT and YYEEEE.

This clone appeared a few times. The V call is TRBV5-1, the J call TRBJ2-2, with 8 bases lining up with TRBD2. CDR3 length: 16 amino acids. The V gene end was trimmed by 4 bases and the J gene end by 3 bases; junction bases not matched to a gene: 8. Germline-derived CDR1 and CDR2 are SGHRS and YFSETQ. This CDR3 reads CASSPERGSHTGELFF. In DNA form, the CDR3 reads TGCGCCAGCAGCCCGGAGCGGGGGTCTCACACCGGGGAGCTGTTTTTT.

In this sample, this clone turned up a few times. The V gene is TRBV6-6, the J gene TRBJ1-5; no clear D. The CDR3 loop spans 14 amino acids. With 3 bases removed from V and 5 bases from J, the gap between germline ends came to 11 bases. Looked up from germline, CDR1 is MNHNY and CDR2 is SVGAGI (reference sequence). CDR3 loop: CASSYEPPDQPQHF. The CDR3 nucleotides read TGTGCCAGCAGTTATGAGCCCCCCGATCAGCCCCAGCATTTT.

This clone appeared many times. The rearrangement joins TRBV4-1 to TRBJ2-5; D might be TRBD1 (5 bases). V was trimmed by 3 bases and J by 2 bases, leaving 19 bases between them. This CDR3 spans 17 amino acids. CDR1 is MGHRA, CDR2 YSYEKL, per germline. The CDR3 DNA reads TGCGCCAGCAGCCATCAGCCCGGCAGGGCAGTTCAAGAGACCCAGTACTTC. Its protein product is CASSHQPGRAVQETQYF.

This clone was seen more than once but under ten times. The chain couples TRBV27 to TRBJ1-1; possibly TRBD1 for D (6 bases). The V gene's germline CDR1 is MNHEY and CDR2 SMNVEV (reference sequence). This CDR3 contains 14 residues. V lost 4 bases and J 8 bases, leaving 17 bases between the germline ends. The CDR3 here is CASSSWTEGVEAFF. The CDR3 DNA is TGTGCCAGCAGTTCTTGGACAGAGGGGGTCGAAGCTTTCTTT.

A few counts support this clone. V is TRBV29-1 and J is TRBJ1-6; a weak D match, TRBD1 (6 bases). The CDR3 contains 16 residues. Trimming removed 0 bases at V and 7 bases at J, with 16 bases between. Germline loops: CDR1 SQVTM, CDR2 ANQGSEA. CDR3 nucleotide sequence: TGCAGCGTTGAAGATCGGGGATGGGGGCTAAATTCACCCCTCCACTTT. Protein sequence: CSVEDRGWGLNSPLHF.

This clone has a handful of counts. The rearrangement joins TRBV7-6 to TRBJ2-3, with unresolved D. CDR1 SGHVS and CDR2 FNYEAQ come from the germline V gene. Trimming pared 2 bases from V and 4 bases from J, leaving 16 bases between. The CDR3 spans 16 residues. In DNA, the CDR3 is TGTGCCAGCAGCTTATTTGTCTCCCTGCGGCCAGATACGCAGTATTTT. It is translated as CASSLFVSLRPDTQYF. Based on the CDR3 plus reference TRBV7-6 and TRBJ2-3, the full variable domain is GAGVSQSPRYKVTKRGQDVALRCDPISGHVSLYWYRQALGQGPEFLTYFNYEAQQDKSGLPNDRFSAERPEGSISTLTIQRTEQRDSAMYRCASSLFVSLRPDTQYFGPGTRLTVL.

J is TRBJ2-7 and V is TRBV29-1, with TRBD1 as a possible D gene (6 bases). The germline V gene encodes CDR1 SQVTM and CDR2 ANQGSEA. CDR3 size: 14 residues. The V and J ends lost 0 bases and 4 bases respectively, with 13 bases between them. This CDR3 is CSVEDGGQTYEQYF. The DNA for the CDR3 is TGCAGCGTTGAAGATGGGGGACAAACATACGAGCAGTACTTC.

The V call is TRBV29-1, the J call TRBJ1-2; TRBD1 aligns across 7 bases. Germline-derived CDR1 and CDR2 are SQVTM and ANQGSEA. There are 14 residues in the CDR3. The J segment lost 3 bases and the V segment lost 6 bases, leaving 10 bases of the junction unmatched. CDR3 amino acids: CSVEATGIDYGYTF. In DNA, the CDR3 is TGCAGCGTAGAGGCGACAGGGATTGACTATGGCTACACCTTC.

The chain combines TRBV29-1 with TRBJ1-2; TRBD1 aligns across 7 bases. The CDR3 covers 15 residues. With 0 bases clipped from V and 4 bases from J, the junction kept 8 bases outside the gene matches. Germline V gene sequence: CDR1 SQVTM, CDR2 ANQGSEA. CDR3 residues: CSVEEKTGRSYGYTF. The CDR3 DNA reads TGCAGCGTTGAAGAAAAGACAGGGCGGAGCTATGGCTACACCTTC. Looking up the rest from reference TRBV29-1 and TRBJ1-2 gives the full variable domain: SAVISQKPSRDICQRGTSLTIQCQVDSQVTMMFWYRQQPGQSLTLIATANQGSEATYESGFVIDKFPISRPNLTFSTLTVSNMSPEDSSIYLCSVEEKTGRSYGYTFGSGTRLTVV.

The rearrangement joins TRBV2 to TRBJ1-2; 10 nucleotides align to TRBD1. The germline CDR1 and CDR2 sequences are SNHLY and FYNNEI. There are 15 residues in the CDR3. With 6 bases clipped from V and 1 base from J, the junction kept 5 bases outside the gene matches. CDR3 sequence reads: CASRGGQGNNYGYTF. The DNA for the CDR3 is TGTGCCAGCAGAGGGGGACAGGGGAATAACTATGGCTACACCTTC.

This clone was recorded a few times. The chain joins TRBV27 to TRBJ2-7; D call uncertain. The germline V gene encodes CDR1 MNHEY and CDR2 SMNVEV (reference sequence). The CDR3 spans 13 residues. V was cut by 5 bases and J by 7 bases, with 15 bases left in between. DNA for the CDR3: TGTGCCAGCAGTACCTCTAGGGTCGGAGAGCAGTACTTC. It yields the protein CASSTSRVGEQYF.

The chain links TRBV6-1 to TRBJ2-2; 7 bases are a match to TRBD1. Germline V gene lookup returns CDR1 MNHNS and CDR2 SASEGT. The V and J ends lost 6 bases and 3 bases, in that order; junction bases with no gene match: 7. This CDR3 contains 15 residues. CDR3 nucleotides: TGTGCCAGCAGCGCCGGGACAGTCGACACCGGGGAGCTGTTTTTT. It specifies CASSAGTVDTGELFF.

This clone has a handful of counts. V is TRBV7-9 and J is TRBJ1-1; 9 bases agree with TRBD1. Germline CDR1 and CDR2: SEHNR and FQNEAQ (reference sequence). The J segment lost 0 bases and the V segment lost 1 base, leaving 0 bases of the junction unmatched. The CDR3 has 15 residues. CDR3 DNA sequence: TGTGCCAGCAGCTTAGGACAGGGGGTGAACACTGAAGCTTTCTTT. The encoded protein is CASSLGQGVNTEAFF. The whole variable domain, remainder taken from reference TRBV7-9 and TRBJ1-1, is DTGVSQNPRHKITKRGQNVTFRCDPISEHNRLYWYRQTLGQGPEFLTYFQNEAQLEKSRLLSDRFSAERPKGSFSTLEIQRTEQGDSAMYLCASSLGQGVNTEAFFGQGTRLTVV.

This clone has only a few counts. The CDR3 region is CASSLPPWDTQYF. CDR3 bases: TGTGCCAGCAGCCTCCCCCCATGGGATACGCAGTATTTT. V usage is TRBV9 and J usage is TRBJ2-3, with no clear D. Germline V CDR1 and CDR2: SGDLS, YYNGEE. The V gene lost 4 bases and the J gene lost 6 bases, with 12 bases spanning the gap. The length of the CDR3 is 13 residues.

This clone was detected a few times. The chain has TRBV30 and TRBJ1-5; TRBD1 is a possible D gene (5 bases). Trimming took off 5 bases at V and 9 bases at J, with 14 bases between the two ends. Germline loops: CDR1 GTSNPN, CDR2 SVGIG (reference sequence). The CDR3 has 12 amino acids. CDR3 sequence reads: CAWSALTGPQHF. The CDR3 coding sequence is TGTGCCTGGTCGGCCCTAACAGGGCCCCAGCATTTT.

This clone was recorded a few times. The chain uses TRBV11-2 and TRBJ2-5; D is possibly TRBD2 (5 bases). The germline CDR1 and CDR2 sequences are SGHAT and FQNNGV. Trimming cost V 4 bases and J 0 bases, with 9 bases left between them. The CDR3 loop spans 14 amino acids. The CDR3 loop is CASSSGVHQETQYF. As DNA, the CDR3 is TGTGCCAGCAGCTCCGGGGTACACCAAGAGACCCAGTACTTC.

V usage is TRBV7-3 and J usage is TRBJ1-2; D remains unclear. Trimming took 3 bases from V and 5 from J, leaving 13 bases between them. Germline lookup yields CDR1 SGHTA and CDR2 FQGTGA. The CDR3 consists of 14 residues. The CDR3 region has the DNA TGTGCCAGCAGCTTGGACGGAGGAGGGTATGGCTACACCTTC. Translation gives CASSLDGGGYGYTF. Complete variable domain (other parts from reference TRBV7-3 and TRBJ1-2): GAGVSQTPSNKVTEKGKYVELRCDPISGHTALYWYRQSLGQGPEFLIYFQGTGAADDSGLPNDRFFAVRPEGSVSTLKIQRTERGDSAVYLCASSLDGGGYGYTFGSGTRLTVV.

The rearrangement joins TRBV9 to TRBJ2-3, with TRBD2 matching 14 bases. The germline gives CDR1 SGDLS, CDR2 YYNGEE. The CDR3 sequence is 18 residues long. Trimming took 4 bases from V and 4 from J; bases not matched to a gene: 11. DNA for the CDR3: TGTGCCAGCAGCTCCCGGACTAGCGGGGGGCCGGGGGCAGATACGCAGTATTTT. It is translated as CASSSRTSGGPGADTQYF.

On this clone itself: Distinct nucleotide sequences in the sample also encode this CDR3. The chain's CDR3 is CASSQSGGYNEQFF. CDR3 nucleotide sequence: TGCGCCAGCAGCCAGAGCGGGGGCTACAATGAGCAGTTCTTC. J is TRBJ2-1 and V is TRBV4-3; TRBD2 agrees at 8 bases. V was clipped by 3 bases and J by 3 bases; unmatched bases: 1. Germline assignment: CDR1 LGHNA and CDR2 YSLEER. CDR3 length equals 14 residues.

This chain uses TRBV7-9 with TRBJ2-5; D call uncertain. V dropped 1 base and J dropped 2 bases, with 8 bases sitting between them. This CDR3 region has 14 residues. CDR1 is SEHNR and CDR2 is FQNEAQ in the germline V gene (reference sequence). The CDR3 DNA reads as TGTGCCAGCAGCTTAGGGGTACCTCAAGAGACCCAGTACTTC. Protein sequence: CASSLGVPQETQYF. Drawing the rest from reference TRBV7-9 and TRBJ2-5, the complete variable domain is DTGVSQNPRHKITKRGQNVTFRCDPISEHNRLYWYRQTLGQGPEFLTYFQNEAQLEKSRLLSDRFSAERPKGSFSTLEIQRTEQGDSAMYLCASSLGVPQETQYFGPGTRLLVL.

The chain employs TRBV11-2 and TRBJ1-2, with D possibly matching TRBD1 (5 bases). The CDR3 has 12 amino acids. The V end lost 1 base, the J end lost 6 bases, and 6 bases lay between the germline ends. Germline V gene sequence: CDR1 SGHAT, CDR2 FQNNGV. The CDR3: CASSLGRDGYTF. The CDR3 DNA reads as TGTGCCAGCAGCTTAGGCAGGGATGGCTACACCTTC.

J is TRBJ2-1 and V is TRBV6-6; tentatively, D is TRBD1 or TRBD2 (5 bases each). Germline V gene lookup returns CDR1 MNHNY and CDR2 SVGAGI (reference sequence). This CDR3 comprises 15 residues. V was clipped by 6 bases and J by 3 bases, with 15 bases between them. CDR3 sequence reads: CASSPDVGVYNEQFF. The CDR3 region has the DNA TGTGCCAGCAGCCCCGACGTGGGGGTCTACAATGAGCAGTTCTTC.

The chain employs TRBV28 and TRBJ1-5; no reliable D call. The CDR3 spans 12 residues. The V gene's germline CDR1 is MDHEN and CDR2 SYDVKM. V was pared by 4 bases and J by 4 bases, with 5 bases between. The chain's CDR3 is CASSYWNQPQHF. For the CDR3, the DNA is TGTGCCAGCAGTTATTGGAATCAGCCCCAGCATTTT.

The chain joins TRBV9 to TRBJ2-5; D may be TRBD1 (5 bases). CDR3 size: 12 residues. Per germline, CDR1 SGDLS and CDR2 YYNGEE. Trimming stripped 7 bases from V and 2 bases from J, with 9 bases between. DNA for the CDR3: TGTGCCAGCGCAGGGTCGCAAGAGACCCAGTACTTC. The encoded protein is CASAGSQETQYF.